These 21 T cell receptor beta chains were sequenced from one sample in a study of CD8+ T cells in alopecia areata. cDNA prepared by RNA extraction and subsequent reverse transcription served as the template for sequencing. The protocol was immunoSEQ multiplex PCR, while the TCRdb copy is restricted to in-frame clones and leaves out a portion. Of 80,000 or so clones listed, approximately 66% were seen once; the top ten hold less than 25%. Treatment in this sample: oral pan-JAK inhibitor, 5-10 mg twice daily. Sequenced here: CD8+ T cells sorted from blood, sampled at week 24, from a patient treated with tofacitinib. The source of these receptors is a human donor with alopecia areata.

The chain carries TRBV29-1 and TRBJ2-7; perhaps TRBD2 as D (6 bases). This CDR3 has 12 amino acids. The V end was cut by 7 bases, the J end by 0 bases, with 10 bases between. The V gene's germline CDR1 is SQVTM and CDR2 ANQGSEA. The CDR3 nucleotides read TGCAGCGCGGAGGGTAGCTCCTACGAGCAGTACTTC. Translation: CSAEGSSYEQYF.

A few counts support this clone. CDR3 nucleotide sequence: TGTGCCAGCAGCTCAAGGCAGGGAGCTTTCTTT. Translated, it gives CASSSRQGAFF. The chain couples TRBV7-8 to TRBJ1-1, with D maybe TRBD1 (5 bases). Trimming shortened V by 4 bases and J by 10 bases, and 10 bases separated the two germline ends. Germline values: CDR1 SGHVS, CDR2 FQNEAQ. The CDR3 has 11 residues.

This clone was counted a few times. This chain connects TRBV6-5 to TRBJ2-7; D call uncertain. Trimming took off 4 bases at V and 4 bases at J, with 8 bases between the two ends. CDR1 and CDR2 from the germline V gene are MNHEY and SVGAGI. This CDR3 has 12 amino acids. CDR3 nucleotides: TGTGCCAGCAGTTCTTCCCCATACGAGCAGTACTTC. Its translation is CASSSSPYEQYF.

The chain employs TRBV5-6 and TRBJ2-7; D is possibly TRBD1 (6 bases). V was shortened by 4 bases and J by 3 bases, with 17 bases between the two germline ends. The germline gives CDR1 SGHDT, CDR2 YYEEEE. This CDR3 is 15 amino acids long. CDR3 coding DNA: TGTGCCAGCAGCGTTGGACAGTCATCGAACTACGAGCAGTACTTC. Translating gives CASSVGQSSNYEQYF.

The genes are TRBV4-1 and TRBJ2-3, with a possible D match to TRBD1 (6 bases). CDR3 length: 15 amino acids. V was shortened by 3 bases and J by 2 bases, with 12 bases between the two germline ends. Per germline, CDR1 MGHRA and CDR2 YSYEKL. In DNA form, the CDR3 reads TGCGCCAGCAGCCAGAAACAGGGCTTCACAGATACGCAGTATTTT. Protein product: CASSQKQGFTDTQYF.

The chain carries TRBV7-8 and TRBJ2-2; 15 bases map to TRBD2. After removal of 1 base from V and 3 bases from J, the junction contained 6 bases not matched to a gene. The CDR3 length is 19 residues. Germline CDR1 reads SGHVS; CDR2 reads FQNEAQ. CDR3 sequence reads: CASSLEGTSGRMDTGELFF. The CDR3 DNA reads as TGTGCCAGCAGCTTAGAAGGGACTAGCGGGAGGATGGACACCGGGGAGCTGTTTTTT. The full variable domain, in which reference TRBV7-8 and TRBJ2-2 provide the parts outside the CDR3, is GAGVSQSPRYKVAKRGQDVALRCDPISGHVSLFWYQQALGQGPEFLTYFQNEAQLDKSGLPSDRFFAERPEGSVSTLKIQRTQQEDSAVYLCASSLEGTSGRMDTGELFFGEGSRLTVL.

In its sample, this clone was seen once. CDR3 sequence (DNA): TGTGCCAGCAGCTTGGGGGATCAGCCCCAGCATTTT. Its protein product is CASSLGDQPQHF. The gene calls are TRBV5-6 and TRBJ1-5; D gene ambiguous. V shed 0 bases and J shed 5 bases, with 3 bases lying between them. The CDR3 length is 12 residues. The V gene's germline CDR1 is SGHDT and CDR2 YYEEEE.

The V call is TRBV5-1, the J call TRBJ1-2; 9 positions match TRBD1. The length of the CDR3 is 16 residues. J was trimmed by 5 bases and V by 0 bases; bases with no gene match: 8. Germline lookup yields CDR1 SGHRS and CDR2 YFSETQ. CDR3 DNA sequence: TGCGCCAGCAGCTTGGGATGTGGGACAGGGATTTATGGCTACACCTTC. Translating gives CASSLGCGTGIYGYTF.

The chain has TRBV11-2 and TRBJ2-5, with 7 nucleotides matching TRBD2. This CDR3 region has 15 residues. Germline assignment: CDR1 SGHAT and CDR2 FQNNGV. V shed 1 base, J shed 5 bases, and the junction held 7 bases outside the gene matches. The CDR3 sequence: CASSLAWGGMETQYF. Written as DNA, the CDR3 is TGTGCCAGCAGCTTAGCGTGGGGGGGGATGGAGACCCAGTACTTC.

The chain combines TRBV5-1 with TRBJ2-7; a possible D gene is TRBD2 (5 bases). V was cut by 0 bases and J by 3 bases, with 16 bases left in between. The germline V gene has CDR1 SGHRS and CDR2 YFSETQ. The CDR3 is made up of 16 amino acids. CDR3 sequence reads: CASSLEDGGEGYEQYF. The CDR3 bases are TGCGCCAGCAGCTTGGAGGACGGAGGCGAAGGCTACGAGCAGTACTTC.

This clone has a handful of counts. V usage is TRBV29-1 and J usage is TRBJ2-2; D ambiguous. This CDR3 contains 12 residues. V gave up 2 bases and J gave up 6 bases, with 7 bases separating them. Germline V gene sequence: CDR1 SQVTM, CDR2 ANQGSEA. The CDR3 here is CSVEFSAGELFF. DNA of the CDR3: TGCAGCGTTGAATTCAGTGCCGGGGAGCTGTTTTTT.

The chain employs TRBV7-9 and TRBJ2-3, with a weak D call TRBD1 (6 bases). This CDR3 comprises 14 residues. Trimming removed 4 bases at V and 3 bases at J, with 11 bases between. Per the germline V gene, CDR1 is SEHNR and CDR2 is FQNEAQ (reference sequence). The CDR3 spells CASSWWTVTDTQYF. The CDR3 region has the DNA TGTGCCAGCAGCTGGTGGACAGTGACAGATACGCAGTATTTT.

This clone was seen only a few times. This chain joins TRBV28 and TRBJ2-3, with a tentative D call TRBD2 (5 bases). The CDR3 has 15 amino acids. V was cut by 8 bases and J by 3 bases, with 18 bases left in between. Germline-derived CDR1 and CDR2 are MDHEN and SYDVKM. The CDR3: CASGNGITLTDTQYF. The CDR3 DNA reads as TGTGCCAGCGGCAACGGGATCACGTTAACAGATACGCAGTATTTT.

The V and J genes are TRBV4-1 and TRBJ2-3; D not resolved. Trimming took 3 bases from V and 6 from J, leaving 4 bases between them. The germline CDR1 and CDR2 sequences are MGHRA and YSYEKL. The CDR3 is 11 amino acids. CDR3 protein: CASSHRDTQYF. Here the CDR3 DNA reads TGCGCCAGCAGCCACCGGGATACGCAGTATTTT.

V and J are TRBV19 and TRBJ1-5; tentative D call: TRBD1 (5 bases). The germline V gene encodes CDR1 LNHDA and CDR2 SQIVND (reference sequence). The V end was cut by 9 bases, the J end by 5 bases, with 11 bases between. The CDR3 loop spans 12 amino acids. The CDR3 sequence is CASQDSYQPQHF. The CDR3 DNA is TGTGCCAGCCAAGACAGTTATCAGCCCCAGCATTTT.

The chain has TRBV25-1 and TRBJ2-7; D may be TRBD1 or TRBD2 (5 bases each). V dropped 6 bases and J dropped 1 base, with 10 bases sitting between them. Germline V gives CDR1 MGHDK, CDR2 SYGVNS. CDR3 length: 13 amino acids. CDR3 region: CASSPWGSYEQYF. As DNA, the CDR3 is TGTGCCAGCAGCCCCTGGGGGTCCTACGAGCAGTACTTC.

This chain connects TRBV28 to TRBJ2-7, with 7 bases aligning to TRBD2. The germline gives CDR1 MDHEN, CDR2 SYDVKM. The CDR3 is made up of 13 amino acids. Unmatched junction bases numbered 3, after V lost 2 bases and J lost 5 bases. The CDR3 here is CASSLGGSNEQYF. The DNA of the CDR3 is TGTGCCAGCAGTTTAGGCGGGAGCAACGAGCAGTACTTC.

This clone showed up just once. V is TRBV4-1 and J is TRBJ2-5; possibly TRBD1 or TRBD2 for D (7 bases each). The CDR3 is 15 amino acids. The germline V and J ends were trimmed by 0 bases and 6 bases, with 14 bases remaining between them. CDR1 MGHRA and CDR2 YSYEKL come from the germline V gene. In DNA form, the CDR3 reads TGCGCCAGCAGCCAAGACAGGGGGACTACGAAGACCCAGTACTTC. Amino acids: CASSQDRGTTKTQYF.

The rearrangement links TRBV4-3 to TRBJ2-7; perhaps TRBD1 as D (7 bases). CDR3 length: 16 amino acids. CDR1 is LGHNA, CDR2 YSLEER, per germline. The V gene lost 0 bases and the J gene lost 4 bases, with 16 bases spanning the gap. CDR3 nucleotide sequence: TGCGCCAGCAGCCAAGATGGGAGGTTCAGGGGGTACGAGCAGTACTTC. As protein: CASSQDGRFRGYEQYF.

This clone has a handful of counts. The rearrangement uses TRBV27 and TRBJ2-7, with 8 nucleotides matching TRBD1. The germline gives CDR1 MNHEY, CDR2 SMNVEV (reference sequence). Trimming removed 4 bases from V and 8 bases from J; junction bases left unmatched: 10. CDR3 length equals 14 residues. The chain's CDR3 is CASSYTPRGLQQYF. CDR3 DNA sequence: TGTGCCAGCAGTTACACCCCCAGGGGGCTTCAGCAGTACTTC.

This clone has at least ten counts. The chain employs TRBV4-3 and TRBJ2-7; D unresolved. V dropped 2 bases and J dropped 2 bases, with 13 bases sitting between them. The germline gives CDR1 LGHNA, CDR2 YSLEER. The CDR3 is 15 residues long. Here the CDR3 reads CASSQSWFAPYEQYF. For the CDR3, the DNA is TGCGCCAGCAGCCAATCTTGGTTTGCCCCCTACGAGCAGTACTTC.